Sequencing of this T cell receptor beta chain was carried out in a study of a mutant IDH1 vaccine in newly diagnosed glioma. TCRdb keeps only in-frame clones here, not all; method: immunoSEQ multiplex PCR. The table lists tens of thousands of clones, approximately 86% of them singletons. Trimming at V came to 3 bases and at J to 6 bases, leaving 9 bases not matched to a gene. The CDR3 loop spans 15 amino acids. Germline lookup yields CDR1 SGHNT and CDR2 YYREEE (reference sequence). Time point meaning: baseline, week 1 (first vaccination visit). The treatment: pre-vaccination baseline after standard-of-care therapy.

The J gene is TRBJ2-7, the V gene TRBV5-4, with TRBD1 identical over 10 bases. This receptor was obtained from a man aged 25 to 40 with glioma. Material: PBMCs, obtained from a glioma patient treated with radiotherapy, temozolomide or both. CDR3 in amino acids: CASSWSRGTGVEQYF. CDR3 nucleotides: TGTGCCAGCAGCTGGTCGCGCGGGACAGGGGTCGAGCAGTACTTC.